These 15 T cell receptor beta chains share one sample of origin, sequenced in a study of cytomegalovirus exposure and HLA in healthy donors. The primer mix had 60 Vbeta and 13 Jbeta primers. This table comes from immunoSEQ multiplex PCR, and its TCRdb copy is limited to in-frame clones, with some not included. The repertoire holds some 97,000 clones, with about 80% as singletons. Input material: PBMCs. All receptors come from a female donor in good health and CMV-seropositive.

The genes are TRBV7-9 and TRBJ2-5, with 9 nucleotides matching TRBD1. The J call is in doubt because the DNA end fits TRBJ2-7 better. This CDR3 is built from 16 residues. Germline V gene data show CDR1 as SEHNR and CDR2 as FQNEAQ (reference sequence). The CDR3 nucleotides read TGTGCCAGCAGCTTAGGGCCCGGACAGGGGAGCTACGAGCAGTACTTC. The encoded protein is CASSLGPGQGSYEQYF.

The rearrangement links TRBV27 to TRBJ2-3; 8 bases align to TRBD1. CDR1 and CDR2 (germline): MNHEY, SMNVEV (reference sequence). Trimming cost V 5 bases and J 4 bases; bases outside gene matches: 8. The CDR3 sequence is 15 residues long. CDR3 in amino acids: CASSQDRGRADTQYF. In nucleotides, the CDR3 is TGTGCCAGCAGTCAAGACAGGGGTAGGGCAGATACGCAGTATTTT.

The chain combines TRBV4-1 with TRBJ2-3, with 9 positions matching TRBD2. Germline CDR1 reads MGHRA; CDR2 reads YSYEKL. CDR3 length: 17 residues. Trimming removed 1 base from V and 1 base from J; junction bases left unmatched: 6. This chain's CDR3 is CASSQGFLAGRTDTQYF. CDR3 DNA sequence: TGCGCCAGCAGCCAAGGTTTCCTAGCGGGACGCACAGATACGCAGTATTTT.

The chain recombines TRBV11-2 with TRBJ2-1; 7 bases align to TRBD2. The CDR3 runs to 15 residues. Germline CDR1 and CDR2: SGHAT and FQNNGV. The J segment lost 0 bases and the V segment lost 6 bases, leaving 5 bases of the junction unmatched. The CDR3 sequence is CASRKWTSSYNEQFF. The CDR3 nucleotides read TGTGCCAGCAGGAAATGGACTAGCTCCTACAATGAGCAGTTCTTC. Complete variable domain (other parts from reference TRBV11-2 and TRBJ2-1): EAGVAQSPRYKIIEKRQSVAFWCNPISGHATLYWYQQILGQGPKLLIQFQNNGVVDDSQLPKDRFSAERLKGVDSTLKIQPAKLEDSAVYLCASRKWTSSYNEQFFGPGTRLTVL.

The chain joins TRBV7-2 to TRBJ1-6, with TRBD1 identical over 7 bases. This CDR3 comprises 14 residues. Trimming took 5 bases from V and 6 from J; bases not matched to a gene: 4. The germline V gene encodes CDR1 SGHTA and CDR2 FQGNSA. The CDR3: CASSPGDSNSPLHF. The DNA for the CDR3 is TGTGCCAGCAGCCCGGGGGACAGTAATTCACCCCTCCACTTT.

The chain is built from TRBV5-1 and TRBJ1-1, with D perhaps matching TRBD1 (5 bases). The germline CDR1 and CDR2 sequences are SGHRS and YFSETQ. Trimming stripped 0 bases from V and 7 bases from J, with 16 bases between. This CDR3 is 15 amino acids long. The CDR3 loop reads CASSLGDSREGEAFF. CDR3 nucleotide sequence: TGCGCCAGCAGCTTGGGAGACAGTAGGGAGGGTGAAGCTTTCTTT.

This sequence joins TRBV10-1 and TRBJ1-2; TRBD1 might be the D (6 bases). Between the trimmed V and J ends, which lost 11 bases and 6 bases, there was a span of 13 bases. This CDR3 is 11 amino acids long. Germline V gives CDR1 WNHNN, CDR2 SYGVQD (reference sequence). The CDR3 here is CAPRDTHGYTF. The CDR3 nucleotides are TGCGCCCCCCGGGACACCCATGGCTACACCTTC.

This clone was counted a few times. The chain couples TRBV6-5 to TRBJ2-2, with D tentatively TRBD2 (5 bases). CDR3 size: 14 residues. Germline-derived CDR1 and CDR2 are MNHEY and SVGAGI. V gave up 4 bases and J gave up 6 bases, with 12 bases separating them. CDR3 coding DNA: TGTGCCAGCAGTTTGAGCGGAGGAGCCGGGGAGCTGTTTTTT. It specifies CASSLSGGAGELFF.

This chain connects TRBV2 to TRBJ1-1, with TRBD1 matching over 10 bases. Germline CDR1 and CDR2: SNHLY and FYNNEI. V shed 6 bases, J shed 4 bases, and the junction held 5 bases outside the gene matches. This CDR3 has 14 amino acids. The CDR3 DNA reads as TGTGCCAGCAGGGGGGGGGACAGGGGCACTGAAGCTTTCTTT. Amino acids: CASRGGDRGTEAFF.

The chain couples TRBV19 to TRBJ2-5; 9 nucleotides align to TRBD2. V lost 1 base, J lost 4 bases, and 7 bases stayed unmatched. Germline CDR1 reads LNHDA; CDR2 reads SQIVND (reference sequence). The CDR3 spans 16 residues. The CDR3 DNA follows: TGTGCCAGTAGTATAGTCGGAAGCGGGGGGTTAGAGACCCAGTACTTC. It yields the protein CASSIVGSGGLETQYF.

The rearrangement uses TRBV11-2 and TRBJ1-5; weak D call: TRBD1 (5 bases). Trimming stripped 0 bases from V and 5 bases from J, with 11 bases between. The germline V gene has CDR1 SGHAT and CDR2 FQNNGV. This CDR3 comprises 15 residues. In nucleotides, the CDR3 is TGTGCCAGCAGCTTAGATTTCGGAGGGGATCAGCCCCAGCATTTT. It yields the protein CASSLDFGGDQPQHF.

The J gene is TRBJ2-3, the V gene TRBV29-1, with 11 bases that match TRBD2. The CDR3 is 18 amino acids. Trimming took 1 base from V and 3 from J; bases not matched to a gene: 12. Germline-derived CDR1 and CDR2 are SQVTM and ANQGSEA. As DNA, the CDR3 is TGCAGCGTTGAAGGACTAGCGGGAATGGGAGTGAGAACAGATACGCAGTATTTT. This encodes CSVEGLAGMGVRTDTQYF.

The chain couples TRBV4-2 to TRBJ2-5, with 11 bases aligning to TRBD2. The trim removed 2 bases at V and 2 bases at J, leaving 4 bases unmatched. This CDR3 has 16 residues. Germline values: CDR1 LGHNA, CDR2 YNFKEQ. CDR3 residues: CASSQPLAGGQETQYF. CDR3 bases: TGTGCCAGCAGCCAACCTCTAGCGGGGGGACAAGAGACCCAGTACTTC.

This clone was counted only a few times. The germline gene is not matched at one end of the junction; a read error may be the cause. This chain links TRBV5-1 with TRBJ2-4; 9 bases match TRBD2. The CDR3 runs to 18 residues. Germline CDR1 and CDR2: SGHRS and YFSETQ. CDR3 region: CASSPVAASGITKNSQYF. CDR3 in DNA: TGCGCCAGCAGCCCCGTGGCCGCTAGCGGGATAACCAAAAACAGTCAGTACTTC.

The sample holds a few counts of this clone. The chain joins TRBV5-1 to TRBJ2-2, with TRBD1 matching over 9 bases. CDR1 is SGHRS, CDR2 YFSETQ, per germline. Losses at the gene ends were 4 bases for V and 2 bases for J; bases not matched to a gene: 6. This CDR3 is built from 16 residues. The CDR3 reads CASSHRTGENTGELFF. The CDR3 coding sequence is TGCGCCAGCAGCCATCGGACAGGGGAAAACACCGGGGAGCTGTTTTTT. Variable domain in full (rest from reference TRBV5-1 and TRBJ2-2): KAGVTQTPRYLIKTRGQQVTLSCSPISGHRSVSWYQQTPGQGLQFLFEYFSETQRNKGNFPGRFSGRQFSNSRSEMNVSTLELGDSALYLCASSHRTGENTGELFFGEGSRLTVL.